The clone carrying this TCR beta chain was seen a few times. The antigen remains undetermined. The gene symbols are mouse symbols. The CDR3 end falls 1 residue outside the read, so it is completed with the germline J gene. Survey-depth TCRbeta CDR3 sequencing reported V/J genes and productive frequencies. Using immunoSEQ multiplex PCR, the repertoire was profiled, and TCRdb retains in-frame clones only, with some absent. The data hold 40,000 to 60,000 clones, with 65% to 80% observed a single time. The V and J ends lost 1 base and 4 bases, in that order; junction bases with no gene match: 1. The V gene's germline CDR1 is KGHTA and CDR2 FRNEEI. CDR3 length equals 14 residues. This sample stems from a study of tissue T cells after allogeneic stem cell transplantation. Study-wide findings and caveats: Limitations included a small, clinically heterogeneous cohort and limited sampling depth. In patients and mice, blood and spleen missed much of tissue repertoire.

The gene calls are TRBV24 and TRBJ2-7; 10 bases are shared with TRBD2. The clonotype originates from a pool of C57BL/6 mice in good health. The sequenced material came from sorted cells pooled from one or two spleens. The CDR3 DNA, read in part, is TGTGCCAGCAGTCTGTCGACTGGGGGGTATGAACAGTAC. Protein: CASSLSTGGYEQY. The whole CDR3 sequence reads CASSLSTGGYEQYF.